Below, 10 T cell receptor beta chains from the same sample are listed, as sequenced in a study of T cell clonality in common variable immunodeficiency. Assay used: immunoSEQ multiplex PCR; TCRdb lists only in-frame clones, some missing. Recorded here are about 42,000 clones, with no singletons, and the ten leading clones hold roughly 2.1%. The specimen sequenced was peripheral blood mononuclear cells. The receptors were sampled from a person aged 18-70 years in good health.

This clone occurred many times. CDR3 in amino acids: CASSPRDTSSYEQYF. CDR3 DNA (partial): TGTGCCAGCAGTCCCCGGGACACCAGCTCCTACGAG. The chain links TRBV6-2 or TRBV6-3 to TRBJ2-7; D possibly corresponds to TRBD1 (6 bases). Read data end 3 residues before the CDR3 end; the end is taken from the germline J gene. The CDR3 is made up of 15 amino acids. V was cut by 5 bases and J by 0 bases, with 14 bases left in between. Per germline, CDR1 MNHEY and CDR2 SVGEGT.

By proportion, this clone is large. The observed sequence ends 3 residues before the CDR3 terminus, with the missing tail filled in from the germline J gene. Other DNA sequences from this sample encode an identical CDR3 as well. The rearrangement links TRBV7-9 to TRBJ2-1, with D maybe TRBD2 (6 bases). Germline assignment: CDR1 SEHNR and CDR2 FQNEAQ (reference sequence). CDR3 length: 14 residues. Deletions cut 1 base from V and 8 bases from J, with 12 bases between. CDR3 bases read: TGTGCCAGCAGCTTAGTCTTCGGAGGGGATGAG. It yields the protein CASSLVFGGDE. The CDR3 in full is CASSLVFGGDEQFF.

This clone showed up many times. Read coverage stops 3 residues before the CDR3 terminus; the germline J gene supplies the remainder. The rearrangement joins TRBV7-2 to TRBJ2-1; D unclear. The CDR3 sequence is 12 residues long. Deletions cut 0 bases from V and 9 bases from J, with 6 bases between. The V gene's germline CDR1 is SGHTA and CDR2 FQGNSA. This CDR3 reads CASSLAYREQFF. CDR3 DNA, as far as it was read: TGTGCCAGCAGCTTAGCGTATCGTGAG.

This clone was recorded many times. The read ends 3 residues shy of where the CDR3 ends; the end is completed using the germline J gene. The rearrangement joins TRBV10-3 to TRBJ2-5; 9 positions agree with TRBD1. CDR1 ENHRY and CDR2 SYGVKD come from the germline V gene. This CDR3 comprises 14 residues. After removal of 10 bases from V and 2 bases from J, the junction contained 8 bases not matched to a gene. The DNA read from the CDR3 is TGTGCCAGCCTAGACAGGGGGGGACAAGAGACC. Its translation: CASLDRGGQET. The CDR3, in full, reads CASLDRGGQETQYF.

On this clone: From the germline J gene comes the end of the CDR3, since the read stops 3 residues before it. The chain is built from TRBV2 and TRBJ2-3; 13 nucleotides line up with TRBD2. Germline loops: CDR1 SNHLY, CDR2 FYNNEI. V shed 7 bases and J 4 bases; nucleotides not matched to a gene: 5. The CDR3 loop spans 15 amino acids. CDR3 amino acids: CASNELAGGPDTQYF. The DNA read from the CDR3 is TGTGCCAGCAACGAACTAGCGGGGGGGCCAGATACG.

The table lists this clone with many counts. The CDR3 is cut off 3 residues early in the read; its end comes from the germline J gene. This chain uses TRBV18 with TRBJ1-4; TRBD1 matches 9 bases. This CDR3 has 15 residues. Unmatched junction bases numbered 4, after V lost 2 bases and J lost 6 bases. Germline lookup yields CDR1 KGHSH and CDR2 LQKENI. The sequenced CDR3 bases are TGTGCCAGCTCACCAGAACAGGGGGCGTATGAAAAA. It encodes CASSPEQGAYEK. The complete CDR3 sequence is CASSPEQGAYEKLFF.

This clone was seen ten or more times. The missing CDR3 end, 3 residues past where the read stops, is filled in from the germline J gene. V usage is TRBV18 and J usage is TRBJ1-1; D is ambiguous. The V end lost 2 bases, the J end lost 0 bases, and 10 bases lay between the germline ends. Germline assignment: CDR1 KGHSH and CDR2 LQKENI. The CDR3 contains 15 residues. The part of the CDR3 DNA that was read is TGTGCCAGCTCACCAACTGTGAGCATGAACACTGAA. Translating it yields CASSPTVSMNTE. The whole CDR3 protein is CASSPTVSMNTEAFF.

This clone appeared many times. Read sequence stops 3 residues before the CDR3 end, and the germline J gene provides the missing end. This sequence joins TRBV20-1 and TRBJ1-2; TRBD1 might be the D (5 bases). The length of the CDR3 is 12 residues. Germline V lookup: CDR1 DFQATT, CDR2 SNEGSKA (reference sequence). V was shortened by 2 bases and J by 6 bases, with 10 bases between the two germline ends. CDR3: CSARNRWDGYTF. The DNA read from the CDR3 is TGCAGTGCTAGAAACAGGTGGGATGGC.

This clone has ten or more counts. The CDR3 end falls 3 residues outside the read, so it is completed with the germline J gene. The gene calls are TRBV12-3 or TRBV12-4 and TRBJ1-3, with no clear D. V lost 6 bases, J lost 0 bases, and 12 bases lay in between. This CDR3 comprises 15 residues. The covered CDR3 bases are TGTGCCAGCAGCCACGGGTTCGCCTCTGGAAACACC. This sequence encodes CASSHGFASGNT. In full, the CDR3 reads CASSHGFASGNTIYF.

Ten or more counts support this clone. Read coverage stops 3 residues before the CDR3 terminus; the germline J gene supplies the remainder. The V call is TRBV11-2, the J call TRBJ2-7, with a tentative D call TRBD2 (6 bases). Between the trimmed V and J ends, which lost 3 bases and 6 bases, there was a span of 15 bases. The CDR3 runs 14 residues. Germline V gene sequence: CDR1 SGHAT, CDR2 FQNNGV. CDR3 sequence reads: CASSFQSGVGEQYF. CDR3 bases read: TGTGCCAGCAGCTTCCAGTCGGGGGTCGGCGAG.